This T cell receptor beta chain stems from a study of blood T cell repertoires in COVID-19. About the study: Acute and convalescent COVID-19 samples came from the United States, Italy and Spain. T cells, B-cell-depleted T cells, or PBMCs provided the cDNA or gDNA that served as material.

Method: immunoSEQ multiplex PCR; TCRdb's copy keeps in-frame clones and lacks some. The sample lists about 120,000 clones; about four fifths were seen once. The germline gives CDR1 KGHSH, CDR2 LQKENI. The CDR3 consists of 17 residues. With 2 bases clipped from V and 7 bases from J, the junction kept 13 bases outside the gene matches. This clone was counted at least ten times. This chain connects TRBV18 to TRBJ2-7, with 11 positions matching TRBD2. This TCR came from a man aged 60-69 years with active or convalescent COVID-19. The sample taken for sequencing was peripheral blood. CDR3 amino acids: CASSPNPFSGRASEQYF. The CDR3 region has the DNA TGTGCCAGCTCACCAAACCCGTTTAGCGGGAGGGCGAGTGAGCAGTACTTC.